The clone carrying this T cell receptor beta chain was picked up a small number of times. The Seattle site enrolled patients during active infection and followed them longitudinally. Data came from immunoSEQ multiplex PCR; TCRdb stores just in-frame clones and leaves some out. This sample has around 190,000 clones, with roughly 90% found just once. The source of the sample is a study of blood T cell repertoires in COVID-19. About the research overall: Spain, Italy and the United States supplied samples that represented acute and convalescent COVID-19.

Germline V gene lookup returns CDR1 SGHAT and CDR2 FQNNGV. V lost 1 base to trimming and J lost 11 bases, with 14 bases between them. The CDR3 has 13 residues. The receptor comes from a man aged 45-65 years with COVID-19, enrolled during active disease. Source material: peripheral blood. The genes are TRBV11-2 and TRBJ1-1, with D uncertain. The CDR3 nucleotides are TGTGCCAGCAGCTTAGTAGGCGGCCAACGGGCTTTCTTT. Protein: CASSLVGGQRAFF.